Included here is one TCR beta chain sequence, with context. The antigen remains undetermined. The length of the CDR3 is 14 residues. Trimming removed 3 bases from V and 5 bases from J, with 14 bases in between. The germline V gene has CDR1 SGHDT and CDR2 YYEEEE. The sample comes from a study of blood T cells in healthy people across ages. Looking at the study overall: T cells yielded about one barcoded beta molecule per two cells through template switching.

Together with a sample-barcoded 5' primer, a J-beta primer mix was included in a second PCR lasting 7 to 11 cycles. Tags on each cDNA molecule came from a template-switch adaptor with 12 random nucleotides. TCRdb used MiXCR to reprocess the 5' RACE reads, holding one entry per CDR3 protein. The sample includes more than 800,000 distinct CDR3 sequences, 25% to 35% of them seen just once. Study-level points and caveats: Relative to aged donors, long-lived donors carried more naive CD4+ cells and displayed higher diversity.

Sequencing was done on a sample of blood. The V call is TRBV5-6, the J call TRBJ2-5; possibly TRBD1 for D (6 bases). This clonotype was obtained from a woman aged 80 or over in good health. CDR3 loop: CASSSRQVGETQYF. Here the CDR3 DNA reads TGTGCCAGCAGCTCCCGACAGGTTGGGGAGACCCAGTACTTC.